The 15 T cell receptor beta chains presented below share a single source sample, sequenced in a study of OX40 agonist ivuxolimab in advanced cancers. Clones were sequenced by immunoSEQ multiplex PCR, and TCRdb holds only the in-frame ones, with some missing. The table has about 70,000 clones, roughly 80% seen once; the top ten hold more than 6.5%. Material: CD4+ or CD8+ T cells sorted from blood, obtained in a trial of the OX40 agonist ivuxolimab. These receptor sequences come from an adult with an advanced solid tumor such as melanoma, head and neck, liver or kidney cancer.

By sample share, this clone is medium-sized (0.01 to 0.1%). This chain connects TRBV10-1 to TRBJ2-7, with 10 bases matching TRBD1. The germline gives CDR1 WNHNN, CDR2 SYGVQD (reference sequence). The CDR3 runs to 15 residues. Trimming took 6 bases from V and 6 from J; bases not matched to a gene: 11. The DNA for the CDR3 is TGCGCCAGCAGAGATCTCGGGACAGGGGCAAGCGAGCAGTACGTC. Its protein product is CASRDLGTGASEQYV.

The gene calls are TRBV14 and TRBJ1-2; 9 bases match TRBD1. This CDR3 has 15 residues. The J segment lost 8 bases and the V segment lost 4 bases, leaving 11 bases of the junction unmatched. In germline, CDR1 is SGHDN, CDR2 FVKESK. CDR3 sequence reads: CASSLQGARWSGYTF. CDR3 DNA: TGTGCCAGCAGCCTACAGGGGGCCCGATGGAGCGGCTACACCTTC. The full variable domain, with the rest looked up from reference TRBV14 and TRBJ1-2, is EAGVTQFPSHSVIEKGQTVTLRCDPISGHDNLYWYRRVMGKEIKFLLHFVKESKQDESGMPNNRFLAERTGGTYSTLKVQPAELEDSGVYFCASSLQGARWSGYTFGSGTRLTVV.

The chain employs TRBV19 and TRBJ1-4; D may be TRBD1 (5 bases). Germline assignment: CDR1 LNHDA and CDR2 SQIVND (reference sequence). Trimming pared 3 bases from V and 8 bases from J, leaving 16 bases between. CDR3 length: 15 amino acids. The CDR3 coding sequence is TGTGCCAGTAGTATTGGGACTCTCCTGGGCGAAAAACTGTTTTTT. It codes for CASSIGTLLGEKLFF.

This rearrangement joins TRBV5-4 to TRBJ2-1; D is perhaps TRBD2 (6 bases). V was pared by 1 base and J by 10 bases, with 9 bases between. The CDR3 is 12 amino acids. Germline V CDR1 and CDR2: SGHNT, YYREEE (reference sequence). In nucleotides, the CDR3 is TGTGCCAGCAGCTTGAGGGCGGGGGAGCAGTTCTTC. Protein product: CASSLRAGEQFF. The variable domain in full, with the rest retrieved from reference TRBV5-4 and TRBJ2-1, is ETGVTQSPTHLIKTRGQQVTLRCSSQSGHNTVSWYQQALGQGPQFIFQYYREEENGRGNFPPRFSGLQFPNYSSELNVNALELDDSALYLCASSLRAGEQFFGPGTRLTVL.

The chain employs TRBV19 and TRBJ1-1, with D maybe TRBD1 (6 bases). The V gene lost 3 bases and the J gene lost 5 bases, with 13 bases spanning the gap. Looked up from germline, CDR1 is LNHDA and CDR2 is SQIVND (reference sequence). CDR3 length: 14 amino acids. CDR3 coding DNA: TGTGCCAGTAGTATTGCCAGGGGCTGGACTGAAGCTTTCTTT. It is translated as CASSIARGWTEAFF.

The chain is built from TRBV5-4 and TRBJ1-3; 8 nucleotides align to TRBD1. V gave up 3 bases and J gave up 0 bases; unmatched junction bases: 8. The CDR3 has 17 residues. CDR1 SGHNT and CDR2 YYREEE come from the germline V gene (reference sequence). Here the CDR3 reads CASSSRMTGDSGNTIYF. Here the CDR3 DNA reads TGTGCCAGCAGCTCCCGCATGACAGGGGACTCTGGAAACACCATATATTTT.

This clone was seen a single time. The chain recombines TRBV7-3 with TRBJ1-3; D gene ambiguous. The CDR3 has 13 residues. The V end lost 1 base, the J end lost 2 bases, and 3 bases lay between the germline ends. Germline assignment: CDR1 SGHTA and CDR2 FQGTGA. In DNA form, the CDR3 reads TGTGCCAGCAGCTTAAGTGCTGGAAACACCATATATTTT. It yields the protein CASSLSAGNTIYF.

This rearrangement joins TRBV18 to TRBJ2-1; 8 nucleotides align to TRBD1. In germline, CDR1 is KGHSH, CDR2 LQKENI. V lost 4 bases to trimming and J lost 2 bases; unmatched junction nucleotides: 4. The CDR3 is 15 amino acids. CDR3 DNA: TGTGCCAGCTCACGAGGACAGGGCGCCTACAATGAGCAGTTCTTC. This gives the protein CASSRGQGAYNEQFF.

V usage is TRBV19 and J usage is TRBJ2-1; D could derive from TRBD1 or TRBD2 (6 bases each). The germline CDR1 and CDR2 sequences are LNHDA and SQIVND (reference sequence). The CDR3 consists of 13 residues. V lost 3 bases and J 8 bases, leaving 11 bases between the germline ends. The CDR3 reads CASSIRRGDEQFF. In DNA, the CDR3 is TGTGCCAGTAGTATTAGGAGGGGGGATGAGCAGTTCTTC.

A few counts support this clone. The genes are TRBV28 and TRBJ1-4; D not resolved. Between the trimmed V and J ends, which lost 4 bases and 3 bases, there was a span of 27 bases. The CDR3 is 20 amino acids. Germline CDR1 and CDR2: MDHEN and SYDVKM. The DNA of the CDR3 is TGTGCCAGCAGTTCAATTTGGATTATCGGAGGCCCTTCCCCTAATGAAAAACTGTTTTTT. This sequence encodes CASSSIWIIGGPSPNEKLFF.

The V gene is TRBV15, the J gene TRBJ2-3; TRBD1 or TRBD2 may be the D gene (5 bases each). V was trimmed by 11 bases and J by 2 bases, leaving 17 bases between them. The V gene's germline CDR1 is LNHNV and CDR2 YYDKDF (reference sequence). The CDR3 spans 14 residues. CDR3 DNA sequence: TGTGCCTCAAAGAGCCGGGGCTACACAGATACGCAGTATTTT. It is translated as CASKSRGYTDTQYF.

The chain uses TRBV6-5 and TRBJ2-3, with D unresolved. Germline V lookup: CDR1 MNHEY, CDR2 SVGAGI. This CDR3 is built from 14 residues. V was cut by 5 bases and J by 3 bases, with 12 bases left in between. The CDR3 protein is CASSNIPVTDTQYF. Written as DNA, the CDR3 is TGTGCCAGCAGTAACATCCCAGTGACAGATACGCAGTATTTT.

CDR3 in DNA: TGTGCCAGCAGCTTAAGCAGGGGGGGCACAGATACGCAGTATTTT. It specifies CASSLSRGGTDTQYF. The chain employs TRBV7-9 and TRBJ2-3; a weak D match, TRBD1 (7 bases). Germline V lookup: CDR1 SEHNR, CDR2 FQNEAQ (reference sequence). This CDR3 spans 15 amino acids. Trimming pared 2 bases from V and 1 base from J, leaving 10 bases between. Full variable domain (outside the CDR3, taken from reference TRBV7-9 and TRBJ2-3): DTGVSQNPRHKITKRGQNVTFRCDPISEHNRLYWYRQTLGQGPEFLTYFQNEAQLEKSRLLSDRFSAERPKGSFSTLEIQRTEQGDSAMYLCASSLSRGGTDTQYFGPGTRLTVL.

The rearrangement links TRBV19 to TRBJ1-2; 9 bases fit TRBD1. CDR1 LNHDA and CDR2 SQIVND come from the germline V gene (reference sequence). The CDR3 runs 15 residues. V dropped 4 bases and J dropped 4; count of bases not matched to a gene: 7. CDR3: CASSSTGGGLYGYTF. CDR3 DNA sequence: TGTGCCAGTAGTAGCACAGGGGGCGGACTCTATGGCTACACCTTC.

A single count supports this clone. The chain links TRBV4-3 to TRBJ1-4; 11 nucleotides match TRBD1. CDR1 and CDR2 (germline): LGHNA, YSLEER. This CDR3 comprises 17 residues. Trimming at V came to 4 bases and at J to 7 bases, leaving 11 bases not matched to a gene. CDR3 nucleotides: TGCGCCAGCAGCCCGCGGACAGGGGGCGCTAATTCTGAAAAACTGTTTTTT. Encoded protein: CASSPRTGGANSEKLFF.